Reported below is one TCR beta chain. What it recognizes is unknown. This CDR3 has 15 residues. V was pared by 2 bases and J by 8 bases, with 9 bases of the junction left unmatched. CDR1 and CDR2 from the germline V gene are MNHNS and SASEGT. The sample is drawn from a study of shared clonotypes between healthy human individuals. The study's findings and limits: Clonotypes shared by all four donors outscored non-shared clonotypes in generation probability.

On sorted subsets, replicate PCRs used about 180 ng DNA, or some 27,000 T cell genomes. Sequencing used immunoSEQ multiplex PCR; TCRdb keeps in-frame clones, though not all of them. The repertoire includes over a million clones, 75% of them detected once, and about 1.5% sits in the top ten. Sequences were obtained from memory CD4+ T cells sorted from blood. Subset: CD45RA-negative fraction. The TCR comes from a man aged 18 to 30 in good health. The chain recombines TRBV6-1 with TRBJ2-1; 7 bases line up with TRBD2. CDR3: CASSEQPAGSDEQFF. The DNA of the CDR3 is TGTGCCAGCAGTGAACAACCAGCGGGGTCGGATGAGCAGTTCTTC.